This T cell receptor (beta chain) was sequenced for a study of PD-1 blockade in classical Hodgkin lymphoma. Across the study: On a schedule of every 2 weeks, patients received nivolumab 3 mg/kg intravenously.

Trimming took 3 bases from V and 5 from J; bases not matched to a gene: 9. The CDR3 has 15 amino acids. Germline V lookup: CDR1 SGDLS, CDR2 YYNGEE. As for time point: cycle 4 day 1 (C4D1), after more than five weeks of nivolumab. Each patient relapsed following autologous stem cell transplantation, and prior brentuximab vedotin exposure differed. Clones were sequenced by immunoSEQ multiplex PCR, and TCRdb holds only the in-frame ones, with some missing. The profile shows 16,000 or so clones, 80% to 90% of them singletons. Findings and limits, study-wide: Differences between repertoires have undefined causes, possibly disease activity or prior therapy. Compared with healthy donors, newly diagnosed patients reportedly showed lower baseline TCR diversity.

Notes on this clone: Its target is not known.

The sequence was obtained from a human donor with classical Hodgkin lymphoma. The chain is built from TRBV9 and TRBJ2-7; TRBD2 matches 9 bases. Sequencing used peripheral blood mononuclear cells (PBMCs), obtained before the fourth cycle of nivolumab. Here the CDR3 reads CASSAPAGGRDEQYF. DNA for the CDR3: TGTGCCAGCAGCGCCCCAGCGGGGGGCAGAGACGAGCAGTACTTC.